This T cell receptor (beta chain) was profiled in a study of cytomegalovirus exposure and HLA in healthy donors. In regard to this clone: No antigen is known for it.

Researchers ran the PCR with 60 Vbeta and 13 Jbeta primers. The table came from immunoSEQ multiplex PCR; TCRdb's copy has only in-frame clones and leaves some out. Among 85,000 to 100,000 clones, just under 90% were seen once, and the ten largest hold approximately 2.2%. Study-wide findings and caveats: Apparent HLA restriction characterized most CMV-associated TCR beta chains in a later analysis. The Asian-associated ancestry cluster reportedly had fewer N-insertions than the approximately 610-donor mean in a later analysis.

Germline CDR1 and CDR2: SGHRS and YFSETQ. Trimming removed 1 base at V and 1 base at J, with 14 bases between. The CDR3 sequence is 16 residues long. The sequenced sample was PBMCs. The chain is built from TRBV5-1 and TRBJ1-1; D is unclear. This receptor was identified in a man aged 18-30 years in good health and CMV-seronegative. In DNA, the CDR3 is TGCGCCAGCAGCTTGAGGATTGTCGGAGGGAACACTGAAGCTTTCTTT. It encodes CASSLRIVGGNTEAFF.